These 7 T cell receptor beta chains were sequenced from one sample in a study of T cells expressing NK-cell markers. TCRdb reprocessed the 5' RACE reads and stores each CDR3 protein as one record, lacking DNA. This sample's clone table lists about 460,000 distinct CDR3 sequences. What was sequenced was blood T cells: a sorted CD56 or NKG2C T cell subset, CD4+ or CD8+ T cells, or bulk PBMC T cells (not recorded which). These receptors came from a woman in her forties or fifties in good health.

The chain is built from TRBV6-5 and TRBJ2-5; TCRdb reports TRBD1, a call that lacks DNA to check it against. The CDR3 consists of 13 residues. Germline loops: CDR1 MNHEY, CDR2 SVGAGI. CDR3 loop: CASRLQGSETQYF.

The CDR3 is CASSQGVGVTMNTEAFF. The rearrangement links TRBV5-1 to TRBJ1-1; TCRdb proposes TRBD1, but this gene call is untestable without DNA. The CDR3 totals 17 residues. Germline V gene lookup returns CDR1 SGHRS and CDR2 YFSETQ.

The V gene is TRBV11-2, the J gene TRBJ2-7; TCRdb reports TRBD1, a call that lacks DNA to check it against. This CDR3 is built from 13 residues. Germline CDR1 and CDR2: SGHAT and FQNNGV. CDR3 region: CASSLGTPDEQYF.

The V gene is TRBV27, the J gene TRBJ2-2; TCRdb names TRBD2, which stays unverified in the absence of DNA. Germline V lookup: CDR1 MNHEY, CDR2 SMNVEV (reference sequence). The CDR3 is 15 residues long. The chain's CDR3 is CASKPALAGNGELFF.

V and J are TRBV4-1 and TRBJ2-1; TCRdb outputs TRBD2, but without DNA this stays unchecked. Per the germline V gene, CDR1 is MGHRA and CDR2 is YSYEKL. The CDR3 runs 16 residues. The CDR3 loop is CASSQPTSGRTDEQFF.

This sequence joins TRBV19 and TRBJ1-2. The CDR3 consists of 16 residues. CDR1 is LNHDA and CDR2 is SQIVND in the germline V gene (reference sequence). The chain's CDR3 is CASSMKAAVNYYGYTF.

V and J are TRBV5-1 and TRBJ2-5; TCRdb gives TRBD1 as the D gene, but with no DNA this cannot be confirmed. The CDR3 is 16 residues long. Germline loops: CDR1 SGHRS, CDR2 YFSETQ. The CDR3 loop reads CASSLEVAGAGETQYF.